This TCR beta chain was identified during a study of T cells in Graves' hyperthyroidism and ophthalmopathy. Graves' hyperthyroidism qualified as stable when ophthalmopathy did not progress within 18 months. Uncontrolled infection, other autoimmune disease, pregnancy or lactation excluded patients. Of note for this clonotype: Antigen specificity is unknown.

Findings of the study overall: Researchers report that a 13 V-J model separated ophthalmopathy from stable hyperthyroidism. In the blood, most expanded thyroid clonotypes above 0.001 appeared as well.

The source material, RNA transcripts, was used to amplify TCR beta CDR3 regions. Using the HTBI primer set, a first-round RT-PCR was run on the TCR CDR3. One entry per CDR3 protein, called by TCRdb with MiXCR from the multiplex PCR reads. The sample consists of approximately 320,000 distinct CDR3 sequences, around 17% of them appearing once. This TCR came from a man aged 25-45 years with Graves' hyperthyroidism. The sequenced sample was blood.

CDR3 DNA sequence: TGTGCCAGCAGCCAGATCGACTCGTCCGATGAGCAGTTCTTC. This translates into CASSQIDSSDEQFF. The rearrangement links TRBV5-6 to TRBJ2-1; no firm D call. Trimming took off 4 bases at V and 8 bases at J, with 16 bases between the two ends. CDR1 and CDR2 from the germline V gene are SGHDT and YYEEEE. This CDR3 is built from 14 residues.